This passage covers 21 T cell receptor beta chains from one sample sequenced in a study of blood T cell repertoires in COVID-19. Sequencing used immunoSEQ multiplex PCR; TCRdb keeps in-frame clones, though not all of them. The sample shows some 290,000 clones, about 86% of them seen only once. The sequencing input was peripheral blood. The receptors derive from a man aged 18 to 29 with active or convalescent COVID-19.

The CDR3 bases are TGTGCCATCAGTGACGGGACAGGCTATGGCTACACCTTC. Protein product: CAISDGTGYGYTF. This sequence joins TRBV10-3 and TRBJ1-2; 8 bases line up with TRBD1. The length of the CDR3 is 13 residues. Germline assignment: CDR1 ENHRY and CDR2 SYGVKD. Unmatched junction bases numbered 1, after V lost 3 bases and J lost 4 bases.

CDR3 in DNA: TGCGCCAGCAGCGCGGACAGAAACACCGGGGAGCTGTTTTTT. Its translation is CASSADRNTGELFF. The chain joins TRBV5-1 to TRBJ2-2, with a tentative D call TRBD1 (6 bases). V lost 4 bases and J lost 2, with 9 bases in between. Germline CDR1 reads SGHRS; CDR2 reads YFSETQ. This CDR3 region has 14 residues.

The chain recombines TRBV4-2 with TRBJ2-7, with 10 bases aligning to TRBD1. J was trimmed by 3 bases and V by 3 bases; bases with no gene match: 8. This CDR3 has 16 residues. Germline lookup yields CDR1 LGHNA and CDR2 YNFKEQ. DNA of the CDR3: TGTGCCAGCAGCCAGGAGACAGGGGGCTTCAGCTACGAGCAGTACTTC. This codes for CASSQETGGFSYEQYF.

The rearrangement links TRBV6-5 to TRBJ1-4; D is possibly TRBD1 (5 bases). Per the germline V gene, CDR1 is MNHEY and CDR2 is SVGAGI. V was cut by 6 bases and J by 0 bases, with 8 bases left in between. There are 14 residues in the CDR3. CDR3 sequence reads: CASRDRATNEKLFF. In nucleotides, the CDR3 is TGTGCCAGCAGAGACAGAGCAACTAATGAAAAACTGTTTTTT.

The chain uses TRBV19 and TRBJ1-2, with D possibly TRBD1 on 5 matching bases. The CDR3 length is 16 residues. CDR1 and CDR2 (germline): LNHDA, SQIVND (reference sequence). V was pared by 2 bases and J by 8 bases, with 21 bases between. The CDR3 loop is CASSISPAEGHLGYTF. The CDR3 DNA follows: TGTGCCAGTAGTATATCTCCGGCGGAGGGGCATCTCGGCTACACCTTC.

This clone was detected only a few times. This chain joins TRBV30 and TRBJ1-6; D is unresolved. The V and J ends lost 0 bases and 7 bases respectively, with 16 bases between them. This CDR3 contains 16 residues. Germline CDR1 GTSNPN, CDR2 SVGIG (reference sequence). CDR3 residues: CAWSVRPVLDNSPLHF. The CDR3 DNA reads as TGTGCCTGGAGTGTAAGACCCGTGCTAGACAATTCACCCCTCCACTTT.

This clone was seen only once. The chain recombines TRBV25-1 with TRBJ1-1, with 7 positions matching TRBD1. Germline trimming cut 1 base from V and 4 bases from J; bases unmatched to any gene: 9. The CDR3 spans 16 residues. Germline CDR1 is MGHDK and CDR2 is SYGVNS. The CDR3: CASSESLRNRGTEAFF. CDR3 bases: TGTGCCAGCAGTGAATCCCTTCGAAACAGGGGCACTGAAGCTTTCTTT. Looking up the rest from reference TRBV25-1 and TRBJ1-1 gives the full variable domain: EADIYQTPRYLVIGTGKKITLECSQTMGHDKMYWYQQDPGMELHLIHYSYGVNSTEKGDLSSESTVSRIRTEHFPLTLESARPSHTSQYLCASSESLRNRGTEAFFGQGTRLTVV.

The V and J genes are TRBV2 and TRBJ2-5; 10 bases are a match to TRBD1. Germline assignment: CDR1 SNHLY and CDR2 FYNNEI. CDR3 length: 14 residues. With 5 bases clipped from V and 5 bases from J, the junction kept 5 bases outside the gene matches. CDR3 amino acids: CASSWDRGGETQYF. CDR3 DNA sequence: TGTGCCAGCAGTTGGGACAGGGGTGGGGAGACCCAGTACTTC.

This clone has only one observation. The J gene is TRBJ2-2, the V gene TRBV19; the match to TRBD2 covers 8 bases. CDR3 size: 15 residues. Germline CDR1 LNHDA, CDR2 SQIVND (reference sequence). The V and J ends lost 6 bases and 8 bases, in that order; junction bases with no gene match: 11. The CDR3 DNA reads TGTGCCAGTAGGCGAGCACTAGCGGTGGGGGGGGAGCTGTTTTTT. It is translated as CASRRALAVGGELFF.

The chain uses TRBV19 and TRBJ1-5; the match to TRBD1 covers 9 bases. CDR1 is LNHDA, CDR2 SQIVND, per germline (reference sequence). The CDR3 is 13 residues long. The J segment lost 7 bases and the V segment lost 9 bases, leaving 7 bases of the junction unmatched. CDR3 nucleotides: TGTGCCAGCCGAACAGGGGGCGCCCAGCCCCAGCATTTT. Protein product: CASRTGGAQPQHF.

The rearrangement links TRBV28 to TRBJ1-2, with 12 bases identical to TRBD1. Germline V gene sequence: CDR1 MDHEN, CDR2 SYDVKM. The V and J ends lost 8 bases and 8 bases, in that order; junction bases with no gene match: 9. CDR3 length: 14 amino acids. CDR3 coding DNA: TGTGCCAGCGAAACCGGGACAGGGGGCCGGGGCTACACCTTC. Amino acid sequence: CASETGTGGRGYTF.

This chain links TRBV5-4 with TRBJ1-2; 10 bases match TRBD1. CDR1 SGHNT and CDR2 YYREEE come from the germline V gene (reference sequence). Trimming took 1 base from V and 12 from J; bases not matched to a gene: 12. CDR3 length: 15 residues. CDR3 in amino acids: CASSLRTGGEDIHTF. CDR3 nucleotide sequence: TGTGCCAGCAGCTTGAGGACAGGGGGTGAAGATATCCACACCTTC.

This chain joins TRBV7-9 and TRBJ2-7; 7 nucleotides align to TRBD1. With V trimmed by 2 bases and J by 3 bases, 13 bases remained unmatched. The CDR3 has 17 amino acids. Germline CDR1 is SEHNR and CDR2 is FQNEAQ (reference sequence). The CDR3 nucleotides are TGTGCCAGCAGCTTATCCTCGCCCCGCAGGGGGAGCTACGAGCAGTACTTC. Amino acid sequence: CASSLSSPRRGSYEQYF. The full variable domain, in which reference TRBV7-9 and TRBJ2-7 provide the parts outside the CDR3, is DTGVSQNPRHKITKRGQNVTFRCDPISEHNRLYWYRQTLGQGPEFLTYFQNEAQLEKSRLLSDRFSAERPKGSFSTLEIQRTEQGDSAMYLCASSLSSPRRGSYEQYFGPGTRLTVT.

CDR3 region: CASSWTATNEKLFF. The CDR3 region has the DNA TGTGCCAGCAGCTGGACAGCAACTAATGAAAAACTGTTTTTT. The rearrangement links TRBV7-9 to TRBJ1-4; TRBD1 might be the D (6 bases). V lost 4 bases, J lost 0 bases, and 6 bases lay in between. There are 14 residues in the CDR3. Germline CDR1 is SEHNR and CDR2 is FQNEAQ (reference sequence).

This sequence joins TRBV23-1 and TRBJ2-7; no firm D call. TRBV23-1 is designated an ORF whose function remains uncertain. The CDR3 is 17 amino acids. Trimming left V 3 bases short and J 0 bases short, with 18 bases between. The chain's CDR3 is CASSQVVPGRCSYEQYF. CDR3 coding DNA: TGCGCCAGCAGTCAGGTCGTTCCAGGCAGATGCTCCTACGAGCAGTACTTC.

As DNA, the CDR3 is TGTGCCAGCAGCCCCCGGGGTAGCGGGAGTTTAGATACGCAGTATTTT. It is translated as CASSPRGSGSLDTQYF. The chain uses TRBV9 and TRBJ2-3; 9 nucleotides match TRBD2. The CDR3 has 16 residues. V gave up 4 bases and J gave up 5 bases; unmatched junction bases: 11. Germline V CDR1 and CDR2: SGDLS, YYNGEE.

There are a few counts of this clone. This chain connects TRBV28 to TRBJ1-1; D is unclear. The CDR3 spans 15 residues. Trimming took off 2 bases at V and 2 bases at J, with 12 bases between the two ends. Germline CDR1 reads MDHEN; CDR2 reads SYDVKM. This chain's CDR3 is CASSLGSRVNTEAFF. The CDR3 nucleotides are TGTGCCAGCAGTTTAGGGTCGCGGGTTAACACTGAAGCTTTCTTT.

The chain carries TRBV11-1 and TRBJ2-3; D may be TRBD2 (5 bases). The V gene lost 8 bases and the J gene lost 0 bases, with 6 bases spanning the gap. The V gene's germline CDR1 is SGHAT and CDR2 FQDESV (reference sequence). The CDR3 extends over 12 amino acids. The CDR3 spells CASAGSTDTQYF. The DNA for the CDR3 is TGTGCCAGCGCGGGTAGCACAGATACGCAGTATTTT.

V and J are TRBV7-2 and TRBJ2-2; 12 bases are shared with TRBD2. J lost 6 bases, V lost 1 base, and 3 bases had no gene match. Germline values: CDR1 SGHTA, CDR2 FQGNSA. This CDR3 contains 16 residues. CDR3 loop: CASSLGPSGGAGELFF. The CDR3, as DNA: TGTGCCAGCAGCTTAGGACCTAGCGGGGGGGCCGGGGAGCTGTTTTTT.

CDR3 loop: CASKLDSGNTIYF. Written as DNA, the CDR3 is TGTGCCAGTAAATTAGACTCTGGAAACACCATATATTTT. The rearrangement joins TRBV19 to TRBJ1-3, with unresolved D. CDR3 size: 13 residues. Germline V gene lookup returns CDR1 LNHDA and CDR2 SQIVND (reference sequence). Trimming cost V 7 bases and J 0 bases, with 7 bases left between them.

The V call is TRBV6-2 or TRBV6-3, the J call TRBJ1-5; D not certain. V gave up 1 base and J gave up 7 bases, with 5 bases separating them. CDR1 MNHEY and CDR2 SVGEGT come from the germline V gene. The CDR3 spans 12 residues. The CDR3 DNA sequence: TGTGCCAGCAGTTACTTGGCCCAGCCCCAGCATTTT. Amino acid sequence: CASSYLAQPQHF.